This T cell receptor (beta chain) emerged from a study of blood T cell repertoires in COVID-19. Whole-study context: Material from acute and convalescent COVID-19 was sourced from the United States, Italy and Spain.

Cohort 3 donors counted as recovered after two negative PCRs, clearance, or resolved symptoms. TCRdb's copy holds only in-frame clones and misses some; the assay was immunoSEQ multiplex PCR. Counted here are about 250,000 clones, 80% to 95% occurring once; the ten biggest clones make up 1.5% to 2%. This clone was counted a few times. V lost 3 bases and J lost 6, with 4 bases in between. The germline V gene encodes CDR1 MNHEY and CDR2 SMNVEV (reference sequence). The CDR3 is 11 residues long. The sequence derives from a woman aged 18-29 years who had recovered from COVID-19. Source material: PBMCs or T cells enriched from blood (not recorded which). This chain links TRBV27 with TRBJ2-3; no definite D call. Here the CDR3 DNA reads TGTGCCAGCAGTTTTGGCGATACGCAGTATTTT. Translated, it gives CASSFGDTQYF.